Presented here are 9 T cell receptor beta chains from one specimen sequenced in a study of T cells after posttransplantation cyclophosphamide. Sequenced by immunoSEQ multiplex PCR; TCRdb stores in-frame clones only, minus some. The sample yields some 9,700 clones, approximately 82% seen once. Cyclophosphamide on days +3 and +4 followed busulfan-fludarabine conditioning and a marrow graft. Sequenced material: PBMCs, taken just over 1,900 days after a stem cell transplant with posttransplant cyclophosphamide. Source of these receptors: a female patient between 40 and 50 years old who received an allogeneic stem cell transplant from a related donor, was CMV-positive, and had no GVHD. Some T cells may be transferred from the graft donor.

This rearrangement joins TRBV5-1 to TRBJ2-7, with 10 bases aligning to TRBD1. V trimming: 4 bases; J trimming: 6 bases; junction bases outside the gene matches: 7. Germline V gene lookup returns CDR1 SGHRS and CDR2 YFSETQ. The CDR3 spans 14 residues. Here the CDR3 reads CASSLGQGSFEQYF. For the CDR3, the DNA is TGCGCCAGCAGCCTGGGACAGGGGAGTTTCGAGCAGTACTTC.

This clone was found a few times. The chain recombines TRBV7-3 with TRBJ1-6; D perhaps matches TRBD1 (6 bases). Germline V lookup: CDR1 SGHTA, CDR2 FQGTGA. V lost 5 bases, J lost 7 bases, and 9 bases lay in between. The CDR3 runs to 13 residues. In nucleotides, the CDR3 is TGTGCCAGCAGCCCGGACAGCAATTCACCCCTCCACTTT. This gives the protein CASSPDSNSPLHF.

This sequence joins TRBV7-9 and TRBJ2-1; 12 bases line up with TRBD2. After removal of 5 bases from V and 8 bases from J, the junction contained 7 bases not matched to a gene. CDR3 length: 15 amino acids. CDR1 is SEHNR and CDR2 is FQNEAQ in the germline V gene (reference sequence). The CDR3 is CASSRGLAGSDEQFF. CDR3 nucleotides: TGTGCCAGCAGCAGAGGACTAGCGGGAAGCGATGAGCAGTTCTTC.

The V gene is TRBV9, the J gene TRBJ2-7; 10 bases are a match to TRBD1. Trimming removed 0 bases from V and 0 bases from J; junction bases left unmatched: 0. The CDR3 is 15 residues long. The V gene's germline CDR1 is SGDLS and CDR2 YYNGEE. This CDR3 reads CASSVGTGGSYEQYF. CDR3 coding DNA: TGTGCCAGCAGCGTAGGGACAGGGGGCTCCTACGAGCAGTACTTC.

This clone has just a few counts. V usage is TRBV15 and J usage is TRBJ1-5; D unresolved. The germline CDR1 and CDR2 sequences are LNHNV and YYDKDF (reference sequence). The CDR3 is made up of 13 amino acids. V was clipped by 4 bases and J by 0 bases, with 4 bases between them. CDR3 region: CATSTLSNQPQHF. The DNA for the CDR3 is TGTGCCACCAGCACCCTTAGCAATCAGCCCCAGCATTTT.

In its sample, this clone was seen a few times. CDR3 region: CASSLEQSVVYEQYF. CDR3 bases: TGCGCCAGCAGCTTGGAACAGAGTGTTGTCTACGAGCAGTACTTC. This chain links TRBV5-1 with TRBJ2-7, with no clear D. The germline gives CDR1 SGHRS, CDR2 YFSETQ. CDR3 length equals 15 residues. Between the trimmed V and J ends, which lost 0 bases and 3 bases, there was a span of 13 bases.

This CDR3 is CSASSGGTQYF. The CDR3 DNA is TGCAGTGCTAGTTCCGGGGGGACCCAGTACTTC. The chain joins TRBV20-1 to TRBJ2-5, with D possibly matching TRBD2 (6 bases). V gave up 3 bases and J gave up 7 bases, with 9 bases separating them. There are 11 residues in the CDR3. Germline V gives CDR1 DFQATT, CDR2 SNEGSKA (reference sequence).

The chain uses TRBV7-9 and TRBJ1-1; no clear D gene. The CDR3 spans 12 residues. Per the germline V gene, CDR1 is SEHNR and CDR2 is FQNEAQ (reference sequence). The ends were cut back, 5 bases at V and 11 bases at J, with 15 bases in the middle. CDR3 protein: CASSVGSGRAFF. For the CDR3, the DNA is TGTGCCAGCAGCGTGGGCTCCGGGAGGGCTTTCTTT.

The chain employs TRBV5-1 and TRBJ2-1; TRBD1 matches 8 bases. Germline assignment: CDR1 SGHRS and CDR2 YFSETQ. This CDR3 is 16 amino acids long. V lost 4 bases and J lost 0; bases outside the gene matches: 6. CDR3 amino acids: CASSITGQVSYNEQFF. The DNA of the CDR3 is TGCGCCAGCAGCATAACGGGACAGGTCTCCTACAATGAGCAGTTCTTC.